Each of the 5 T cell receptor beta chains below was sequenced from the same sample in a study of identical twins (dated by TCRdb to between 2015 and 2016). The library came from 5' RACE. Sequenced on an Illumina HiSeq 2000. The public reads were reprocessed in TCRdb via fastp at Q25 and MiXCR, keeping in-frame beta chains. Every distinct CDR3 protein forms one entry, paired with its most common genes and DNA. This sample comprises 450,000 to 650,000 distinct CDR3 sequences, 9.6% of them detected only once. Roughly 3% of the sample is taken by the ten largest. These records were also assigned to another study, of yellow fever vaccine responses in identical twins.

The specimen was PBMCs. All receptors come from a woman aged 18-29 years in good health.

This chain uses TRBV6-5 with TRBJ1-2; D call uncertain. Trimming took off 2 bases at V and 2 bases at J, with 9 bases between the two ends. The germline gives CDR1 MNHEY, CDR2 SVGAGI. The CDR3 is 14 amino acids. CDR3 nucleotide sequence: TGTGCCAGCAGTTACGAAGGCAGGAACTATGGCTACACCTTC. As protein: CASSYEGRNYGYTF.

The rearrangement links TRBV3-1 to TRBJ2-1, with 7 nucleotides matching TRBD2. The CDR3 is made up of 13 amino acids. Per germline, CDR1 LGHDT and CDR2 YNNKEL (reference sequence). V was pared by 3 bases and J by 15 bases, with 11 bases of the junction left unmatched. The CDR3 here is CASSQADQGGRFF. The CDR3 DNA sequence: TGTGCCAGCAGCCAGGCGGACCAGGGAGGGCGGTTCTTC.

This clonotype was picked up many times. CDR3 DNA sequence: TGCAGTGCTAGAGACCTCGGATCATCCTACGAGCAGTACTTC. Translating it yields CSARDLGSSYEQYF. The chain recombines TRBV20-1 with TRBJ2-7; D is undetermined. Per germline, CDR1 DFQATT and CDR2 SNEGSKA (reference sequence). This CDR3 contains 14 residues. V lost 0 bases, J lost 1 base, and 10 bases lay in between.

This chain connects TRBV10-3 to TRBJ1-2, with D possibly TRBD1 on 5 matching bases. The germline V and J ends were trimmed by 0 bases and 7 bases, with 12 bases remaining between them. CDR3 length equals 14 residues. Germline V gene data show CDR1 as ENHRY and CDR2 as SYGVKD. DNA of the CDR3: TGTGCCATCAGTGAGTCCGTCAGGGAGGGTGGCTACACCTTC. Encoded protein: CAISESVREGGYTF.

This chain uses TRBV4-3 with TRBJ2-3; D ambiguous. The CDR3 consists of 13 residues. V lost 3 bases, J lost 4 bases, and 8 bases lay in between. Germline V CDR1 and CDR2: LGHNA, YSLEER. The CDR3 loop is CASSQQVADTQYF. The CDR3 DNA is TGCGCCAGCAGCCAGCAAGTGGCAGATACGCAGTATTTT.